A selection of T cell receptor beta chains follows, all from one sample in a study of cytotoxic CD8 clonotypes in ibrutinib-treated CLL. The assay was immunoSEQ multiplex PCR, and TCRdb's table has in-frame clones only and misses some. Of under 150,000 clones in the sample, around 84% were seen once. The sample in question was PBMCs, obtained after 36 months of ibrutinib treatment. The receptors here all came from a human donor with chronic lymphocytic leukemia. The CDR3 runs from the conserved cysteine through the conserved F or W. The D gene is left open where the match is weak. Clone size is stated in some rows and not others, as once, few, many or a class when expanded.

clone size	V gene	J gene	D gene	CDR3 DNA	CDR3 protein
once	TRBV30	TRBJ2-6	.	TGTGCCTGGAGTGTAGCTGGGGCCAACGTCCTGACTTTC	CAWSVAGANVLTF
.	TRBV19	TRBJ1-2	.	TGTGCCAGTAGGGCCCTACAGGGTGTTAACTATGGCTACACCTTC	CASRALQGVNYGYTF
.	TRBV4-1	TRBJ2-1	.	TGCGCCAGCAGCCAAGAAATGAAACAGTTCTTC	CASSQEMKQFF
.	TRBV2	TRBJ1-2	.	TGTGCCAGCAGTGAAGCTGGCTATGGCTACACCTTC	CASSEAGYGYTF
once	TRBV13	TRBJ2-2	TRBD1	TGTGCCAGCAGGACCGGGACAGCGAACACCGGGGAGCTGTTTTTT	CASRTGTANTGELFF
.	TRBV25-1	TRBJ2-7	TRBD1	TGTGCCAGCAGTGGACAGGGGAGTAACGAGCAGTACTTC	CASSGQGSNEQYF
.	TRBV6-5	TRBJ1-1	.	TGTGCCAGCAGTTTCCTCCGAGGGGAGTCTGAAGCTTTCTTT	CASSFLRGESEAFF
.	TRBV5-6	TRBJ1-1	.	TGTGCCAGCAGCTCCGATTTCGGGGTCACTGAAGCTTTCTTT	CASSSDFGVTEAFF
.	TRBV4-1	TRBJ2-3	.	TGCGCCAGCGGGCAGTCAAGCACAGATACGCAGTATTTT	CASGQSSTDTQYF
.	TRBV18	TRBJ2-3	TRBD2	TGTGCCAGCTCACCCGCTTGGCGGGAGGGATTTCGAAGCACAGATACGCAGTATTTT	CASSPAWREGFRSTDTQYF
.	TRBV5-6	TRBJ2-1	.	TGTGCCAGCAGCTTAGACATATGGGGTGGTGAGCAGTTCTTC	CASSLDIWGGEQFF
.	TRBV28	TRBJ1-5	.	TGTGCCAGCAGTTTGTCCGGGGGGCCAGGGGATCAGCCCCAGCATTTT	CASSLSGGPGDQPQHF
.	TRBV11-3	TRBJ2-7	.	TGTGCCAGCAGCTTAGATCCCGGGTCGGGAGAGCAGTACTTC	CASSLDPGSGEQYF
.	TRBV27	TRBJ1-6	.	TGTGCCAGCAGTTTTCTCAATTCACCCCTCCACTTT	CASSFLNSPLHF
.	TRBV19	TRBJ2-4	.	TGTGCCAGTCAACAAGGACTAGCCAAAAACATTCAGTACTTC	CASQQGLAKNIQYF
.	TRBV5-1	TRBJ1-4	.	TGCGCCAGCAGCACCCGCCCTCTTGAAGGAAAAAAACTGTTTTTT	CASSTRPLEGKKLFF
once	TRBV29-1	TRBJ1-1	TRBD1	TGCAGCTCCGGAGCCGACAGGGGATGGACTGAAGCTTTCTTT	CSSGADRGWTEAFF
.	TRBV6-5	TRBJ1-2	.	TGTGCCAGCAGTCCCCAAACAAGCGACTATGGCTACACCTTC	CASSPQTSDYGYTF
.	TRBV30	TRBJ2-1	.	TGTGCCTGGAGCAAATTCGGGTCCCCCTACAATGAGCAGTTCTTC	CAWSKFGSPYNEQFF
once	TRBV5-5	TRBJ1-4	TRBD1	TGTGCCAGCAGCTTGGGGACAGGGGGCTATGAAAAACTGTTTTTT	CASSLGTGGYEKLFF
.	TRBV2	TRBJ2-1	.	TGTGCCAGCAGTGAGAGACTAACTAATGAGCAGTTCTTC	CASSERLTNEQFF
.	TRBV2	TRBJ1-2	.	TGTGCCAGCAGGCTCATCGGAATAGACAGTACGTTTGGCTACACCTTC	CASRLIGIDSTFGYTF
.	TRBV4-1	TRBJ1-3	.	TGCGCCAGCAGCCAAGGGGACTTCGCTGGAAACACCATATATTTT	CASSQGDFAGNTIYF
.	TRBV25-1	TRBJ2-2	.	TGTGCCAGCAGTGATCTCCTGCGGACCGGGGAGCTGTTTTTT	CASSDLLRTGELFF
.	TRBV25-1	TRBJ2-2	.	TGTGCCAGCAGTGATCGAGCCGGGGAGCTGTTTTTT	CASSDRAGELFF
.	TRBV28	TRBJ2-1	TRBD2	TGTGCCAGCAGCAGCCTGAGCGGGGGATACCTCAATGAGCAGTTCTTC	CASSSLSGGYLNEQFF
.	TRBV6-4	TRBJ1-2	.	TGTGCCAGCAGTGGGGACTATGGCTACACCTTC	CASSGDYGYTF
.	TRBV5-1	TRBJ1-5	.	TGCGCCAGCAGCTTGGCATACCGGGACCCTGAGAGCAATCAGCCCCAGCATTTT	CASSLAYRDPESNQPQHF
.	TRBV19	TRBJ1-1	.	TGTGCCAGTAGTATTACCGGGTACACTGAAGCTTTCTTT	CASSITGYTEAFF
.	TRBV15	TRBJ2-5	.	TGTGCCACCAGCAGGGCGAGATCCCGCGAGACAGAGACCCAGTACTTC	CATSRARSRETETQYF
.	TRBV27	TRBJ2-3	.	TGTGCCAGCAAGGCGTTACGCGGCACAGATACGCAGTATTTT	CASKALRGTDTQYF
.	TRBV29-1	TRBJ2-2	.	TGCAGCGTTGACCCAATGCACACCGGGGAGCTGTTTTTT	CSVDPMHTGELFF
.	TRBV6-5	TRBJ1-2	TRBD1	TGTGCCAGCAGTGACTCAGGGGGAGCGGTCTATGGCTACACCTTC	CASSDSGGAVYGYTF
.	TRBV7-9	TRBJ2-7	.	TGTGCCAGCAATCGGGCGAGACTCTCCTACGAGCAGTACTTC	CASNRARLSYEQYF
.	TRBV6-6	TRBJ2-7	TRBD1	TGTGCCAGCAGTTACTCGACAGGGGGGTACGAGCAGTACTTC	CASSYSTGGYEQYF
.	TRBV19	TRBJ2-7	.	TGTGCCAGTAGTATAGCGGGGGCCCACGAGCAGTACTTC	CASSIAGAHEQYF
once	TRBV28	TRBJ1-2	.	TGTGCCAGCACCCCACTCCGGGAAAGCTACACCTTC	CASTPLRESYTF
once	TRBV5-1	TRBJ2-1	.	TGCGCCAGCAGCTTGTCGGCCAGTACAATTGAGGGGCAGTTCTTC	CASSLSASTIEGQFF
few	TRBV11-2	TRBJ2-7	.	TGTGCCAGCAGCTTAGCTGGGCAAGAGCAGTACTTC	CASSLAGQEQYF
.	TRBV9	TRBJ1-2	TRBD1	TGTGCCAGCAGCGTGGGCAGGGGGCAATATGGCTACACCTTC	CASSVGRGQYGYTF
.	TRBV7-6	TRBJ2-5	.	TGTGCCAGCAGCCACCGGGCTCAACTCCAAGAGACCCAGTACTTC	CASSHRAQLQETQYF
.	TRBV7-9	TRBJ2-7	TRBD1	TGTGCCAGCAGCCCCACCAACAGGGGAATCTACGAGCAGTACTTC	CASSPTNRGIYEQYF
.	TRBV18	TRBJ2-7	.	TGTGCCAGCTCACCACTTCCTAGCGATTCCTACGAGCAGTACTTC	CASSPLPSDSYEQYF